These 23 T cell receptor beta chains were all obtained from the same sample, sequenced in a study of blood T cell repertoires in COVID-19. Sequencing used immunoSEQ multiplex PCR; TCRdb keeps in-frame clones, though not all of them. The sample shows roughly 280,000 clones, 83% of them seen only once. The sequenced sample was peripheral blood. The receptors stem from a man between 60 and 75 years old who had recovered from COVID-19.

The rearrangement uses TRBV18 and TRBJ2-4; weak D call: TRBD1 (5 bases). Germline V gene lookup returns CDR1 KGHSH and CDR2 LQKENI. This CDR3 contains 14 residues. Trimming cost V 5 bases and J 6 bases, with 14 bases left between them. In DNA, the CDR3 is TGTGCCAGCTCAGACTCCAGGGAATTAAACATTCAGTACTTC. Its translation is CASSDSRELNIQYF.

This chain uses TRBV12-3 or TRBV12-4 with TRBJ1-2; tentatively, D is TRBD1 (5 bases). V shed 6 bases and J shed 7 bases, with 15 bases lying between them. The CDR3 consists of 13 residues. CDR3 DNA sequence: TGTGCCAGCAGCAAACAATCAGGGTCTGGCTACACCTTC. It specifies CASSKQSGSGYTF.

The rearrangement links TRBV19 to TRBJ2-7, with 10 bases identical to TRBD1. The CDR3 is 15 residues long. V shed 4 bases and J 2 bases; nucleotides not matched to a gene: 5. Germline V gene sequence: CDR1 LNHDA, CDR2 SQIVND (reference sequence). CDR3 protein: CASSTKDRGPYEQYF. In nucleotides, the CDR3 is TGTGCCAGTAGTACGAAAGACAGGGGGCCCTACGAGCAGTACTTC.

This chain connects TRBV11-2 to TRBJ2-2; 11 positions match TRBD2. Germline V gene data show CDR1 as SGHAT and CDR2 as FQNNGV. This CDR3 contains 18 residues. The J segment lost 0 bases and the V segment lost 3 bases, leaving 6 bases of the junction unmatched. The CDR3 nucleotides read TGTGCCAGCAGCTTGGTGGTAGCGGGGGGGGCGAACACCGGGGAGCTGTTTTTT. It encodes CASSLVVAGGANTGELFF.

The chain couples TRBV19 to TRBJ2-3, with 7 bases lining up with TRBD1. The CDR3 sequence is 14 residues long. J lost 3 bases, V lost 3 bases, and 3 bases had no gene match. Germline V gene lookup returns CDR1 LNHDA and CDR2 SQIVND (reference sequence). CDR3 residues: CASSIGTDTDTQYF. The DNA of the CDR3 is TGTGCCAGTAGTATCGGGACAGATACAGATACGCAGTATTTT.

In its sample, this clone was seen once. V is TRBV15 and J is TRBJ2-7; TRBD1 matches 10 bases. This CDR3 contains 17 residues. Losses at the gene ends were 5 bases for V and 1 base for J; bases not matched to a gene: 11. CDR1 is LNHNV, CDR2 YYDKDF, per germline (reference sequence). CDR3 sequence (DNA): TGTGCCACCAGCGGACGGGATATGGACAGGGGGTCCTACGAGCAGTACTTC. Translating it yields CATSGRDMDRGSYEQYF.

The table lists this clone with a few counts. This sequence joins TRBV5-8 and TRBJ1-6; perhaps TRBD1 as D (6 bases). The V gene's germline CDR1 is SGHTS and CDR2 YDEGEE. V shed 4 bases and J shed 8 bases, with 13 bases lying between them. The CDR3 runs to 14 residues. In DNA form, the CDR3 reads TGTGCCAGCAGCCTCACAGGGAGATATTCACCCCTCCACTTT. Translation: CASSLTGRYSPLHF.

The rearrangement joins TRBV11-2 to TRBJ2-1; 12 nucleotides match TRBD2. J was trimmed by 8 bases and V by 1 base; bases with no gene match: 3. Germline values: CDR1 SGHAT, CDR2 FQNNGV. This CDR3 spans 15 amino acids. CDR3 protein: CASSLGLAGGDEQFF. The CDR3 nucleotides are TGTGCCAGCAGCTTAGGTCTAGCGGGGGGGGATGAGCAGTTCTTC.

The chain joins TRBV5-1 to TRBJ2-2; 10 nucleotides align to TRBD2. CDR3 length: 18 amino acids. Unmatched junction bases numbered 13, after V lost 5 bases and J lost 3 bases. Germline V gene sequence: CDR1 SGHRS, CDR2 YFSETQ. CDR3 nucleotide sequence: TGCGCCAGCAGACTGGAGGCTAGCGGGGGCCGTTACACCGGGGAGCTGTTTTTT. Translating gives CASRLEASGGRYTGELFF.

DNA for the CDR3: TGTGCCAGCAGCAGGGACAGGGGTTCCTACGAGCAGTACTTC. It yields the protein CASSRDRGSYEQYF. The chain recombines TRBV5-4 with TRBJ2-7; 10 bases fit TRBD1. V was clipped by 4 bases and J by 1 base; unmatched bases: 2. Per the germline V gene, CDR1 is SGHNT and CDR2 is YYREEE (reference sequence). This CDR3 is built from 14 residues.

CDR3 residues: CASSRTGQYGYTF. The CDR3 DNA reads TGTGCCAGCTCAAGGACTGGCCAATATGGCTACACCTTC. The chain links TRBV18 to TRBJ1-2, with no clear D. The germline gives CDR1 KGHSH, CDR2 LQKENI. V gave up 5 bases and J gave up 5 bases, with 12 bases separating them. The CDR3 runs 13 residues.

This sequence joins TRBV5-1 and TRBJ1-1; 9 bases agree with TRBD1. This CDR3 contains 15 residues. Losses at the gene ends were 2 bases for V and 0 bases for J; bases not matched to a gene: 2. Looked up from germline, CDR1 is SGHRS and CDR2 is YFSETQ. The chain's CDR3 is CASSLRTGVNTEAFF. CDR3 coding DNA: TGCGCCAGCAGCTTAAGGACAGGGGTGAACACTGAAGCTTTCTTT.

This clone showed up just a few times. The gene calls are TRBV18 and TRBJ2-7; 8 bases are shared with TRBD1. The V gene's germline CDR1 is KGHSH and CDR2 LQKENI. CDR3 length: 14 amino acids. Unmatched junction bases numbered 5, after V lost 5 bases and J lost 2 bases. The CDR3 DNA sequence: TGTGCCAGCTCAAAGGGACAGGACACCTACGAGCAGTACTTC. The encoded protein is CASSKGQDTYEQYF.

The CDR3 bases are TGTGCCAGCAGCCCTGGACTAGCGGGGGAACAAGAGACCCAGTACTTC. Translation gives CASSPGLAGEQETQYF. The V gene is TRBV5-8, the J gene TRBJ2-5, with TRBD2 matching over 13 bases. J lost 2 bases, V lost 4 bases, and 5 bases had no gene match. CDR1 and CDR2 (germline): SGHTS, YDEGEE. The CDR3 covers 16 residues.

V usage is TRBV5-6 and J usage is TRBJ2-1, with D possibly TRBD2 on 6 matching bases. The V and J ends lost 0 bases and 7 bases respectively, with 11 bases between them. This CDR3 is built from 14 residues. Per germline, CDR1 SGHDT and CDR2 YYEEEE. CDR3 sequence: CASSLGLGTNEQFF. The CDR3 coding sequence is TGTGCCAGCAGCTTGGGACTAGGGACGAATGAGCAGTTCTTC.

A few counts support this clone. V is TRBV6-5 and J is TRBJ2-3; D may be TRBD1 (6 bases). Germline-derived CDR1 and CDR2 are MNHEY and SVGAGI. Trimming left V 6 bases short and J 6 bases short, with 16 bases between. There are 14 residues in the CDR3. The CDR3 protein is CASRIGQSIDTQYF. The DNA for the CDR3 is TGTGCCAGCAGAATCGGACAGTCTATTGATACGCAGTATTTT.

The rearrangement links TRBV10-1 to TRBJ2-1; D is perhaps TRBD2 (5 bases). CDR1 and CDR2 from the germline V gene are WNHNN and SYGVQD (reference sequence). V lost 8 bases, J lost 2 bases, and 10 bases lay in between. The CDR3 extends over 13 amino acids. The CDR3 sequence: CASLSGAYNEQFF. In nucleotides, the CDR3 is TGCGCCAGCTTGAGCGGAGCCTACAATGAGCAGTTCTTC.

CDR3 region: CASRDRLAKNIQYF. For the CDR3, the DNA is TGTGCCAGCAGGGACAGGTTAGCCAAAAACATTCAGTACTTC. J is TRBJ2-4 and V is TRBV2; the match to TRBD1 covers 7 bases. Germline CDR1 and CDR2: SNHLY and FYNNEI. The ends lost 6 bases at V and 0 bases at J; junction bases unmatched: 2. CDR3 size: 14 residues.

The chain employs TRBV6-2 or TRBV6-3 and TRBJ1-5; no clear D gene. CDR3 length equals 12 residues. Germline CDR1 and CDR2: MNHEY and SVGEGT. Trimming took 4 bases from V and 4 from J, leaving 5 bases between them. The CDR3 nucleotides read TGTGCCAGCAGTTCCCAGAATCAGCCCCAGCATTTT. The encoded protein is CASSSQNQPQHF.

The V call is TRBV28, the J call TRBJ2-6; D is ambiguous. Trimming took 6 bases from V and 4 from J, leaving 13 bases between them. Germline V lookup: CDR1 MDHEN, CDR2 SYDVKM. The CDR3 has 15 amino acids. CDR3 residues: CASSISRTGANVLTF. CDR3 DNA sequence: TGTGCCAGCAGCATTAGTCGTACCGGGGCCAACGTCCTGACTTTC.

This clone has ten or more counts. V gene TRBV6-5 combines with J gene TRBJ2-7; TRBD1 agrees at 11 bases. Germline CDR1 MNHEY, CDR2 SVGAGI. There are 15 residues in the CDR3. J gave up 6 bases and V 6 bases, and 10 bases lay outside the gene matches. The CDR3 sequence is CASSPRTGGFGEQYF. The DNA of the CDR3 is TGTGCCAGCAGCCCACGGACAGGGGGCTTCGGCGAGCAGTACTTC.

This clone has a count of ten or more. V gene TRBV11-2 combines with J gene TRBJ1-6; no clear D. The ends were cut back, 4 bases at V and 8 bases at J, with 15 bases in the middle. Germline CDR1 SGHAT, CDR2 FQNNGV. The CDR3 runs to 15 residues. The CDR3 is CASSSNTVGYSPLHF. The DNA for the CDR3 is TGTGCCAGCAGCTCGAACACAGTAGGATATTCACCCCTCCACTTT.

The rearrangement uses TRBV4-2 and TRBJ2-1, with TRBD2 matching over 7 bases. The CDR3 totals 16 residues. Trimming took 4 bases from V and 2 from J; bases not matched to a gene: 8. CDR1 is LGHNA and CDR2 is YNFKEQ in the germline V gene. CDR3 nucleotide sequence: TGTGCCAGCAGCCTGTCTATGGGGGGGACCTACAATGAGCAGTTCTTC. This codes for CASSLSMGGTYNEQFF.